This T cell receptor beta chain was identified during a study of cytomegalovirus exposure and HLA in healthy donors. About the research overall: Earlier findings included 117 million unique TCR beta sequences obtained from about 170 million T cells.

Termini included, the CDR3 measures 10 amino acids. Germline CDR1 reads LNHDA; CDR2 reads SQIVND (reference sequence). The PCR used 60 Vbeta and 13 Jbeta primers. This table comes from immunoSEQ multiplex PCR, and its TCRdb copy is limited to in-frame clones, with some not included. The sample holds about 210,000 clones, 75% to 80% seen once. Overall study findings and caveats: Reports credit the classifier with highly specific, highly sensitive diagnosis of cytomegalovirus status.

A remark on this clone: Its antigen is currently unknown. This CDR3 fails to terminate in the conserved phenylalanine or tryptophan, so it likely reflects a read error. Because the CDR3's place on the DNA is in doubt, the DNA is left out and the CDR3 is given as listed by TCRdb.

The sequence came from a male donor in good health and CMV-seronegative. The chain uses TRBV19 and TRBJ1-1; the DNA was not compared with TRBD1, the D call given in the table. Material for sequencing was PBMCs. The CDR3 is CASSGDRPSV.